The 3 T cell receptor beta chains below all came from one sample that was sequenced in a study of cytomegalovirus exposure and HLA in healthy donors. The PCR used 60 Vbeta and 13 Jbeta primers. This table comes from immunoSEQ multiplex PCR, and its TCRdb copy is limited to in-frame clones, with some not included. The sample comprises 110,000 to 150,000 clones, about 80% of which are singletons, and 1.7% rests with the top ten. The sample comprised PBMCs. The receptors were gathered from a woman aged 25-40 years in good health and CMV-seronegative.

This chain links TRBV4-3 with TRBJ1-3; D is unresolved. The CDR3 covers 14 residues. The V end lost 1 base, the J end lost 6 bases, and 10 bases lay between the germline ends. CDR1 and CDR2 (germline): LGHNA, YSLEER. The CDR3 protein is CASSQGVSSNTIYF. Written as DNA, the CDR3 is TGCGCCAGCAGCCAAGGTGTCAGTTCAAACACCATATATTTT.

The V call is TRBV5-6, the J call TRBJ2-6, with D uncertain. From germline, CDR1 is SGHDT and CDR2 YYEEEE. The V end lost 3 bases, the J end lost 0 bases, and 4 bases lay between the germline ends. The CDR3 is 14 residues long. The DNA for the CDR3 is TGTGCCAGCAGCTCCTTCTCTGGGGCCAACGTCCTGACTTTC. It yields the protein CASSSFSGANVLTF.

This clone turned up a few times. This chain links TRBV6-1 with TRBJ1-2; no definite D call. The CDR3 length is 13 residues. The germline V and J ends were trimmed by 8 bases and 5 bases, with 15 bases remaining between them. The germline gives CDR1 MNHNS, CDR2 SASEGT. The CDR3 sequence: CASGFGERYGYTF. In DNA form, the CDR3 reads TGTGCCAGCGGGTTTGGGGAGCGGTATGGCTACACCTTC.